This entry is about one T cell receptor beta chain. No antigen is known for it. This specimen includes other DNA sequences encoding the same CDR3. The germline V gene encodes CDR1 SGHVS and CDR2 FQNEAQ. The CDR3 loop spans 17 amino acids. Trimming pared 0 bases from V and 0 bases from J, leaving 15 bases between. Use of 60 Vbeta and 13 Jbeta primers characterized the PCR. Method: immunoSEQ multiplex PCR; TCRdb's copy keeps in-frame clones and lacks some. The sample carries 250,000 to 350,000 clones, 80% recorded once. This sample was taken from a study of cytomegalovirus exposure and HLA in healthy donors. Study outcomes and limitations: Analysis performed later showed TCR beta chains linked to HLA being more clonally expanded than equally common others.

This clonotype was sampled from a girl aged 2 to 10 in good health and CMV-seronegative. The V and J genes are TRBV7-8 and TRBJ2-7, with D perhaps matching TRBD1 (6 bases). The specimen was PBMCs. CDR3 amino acids: CASSLATGTLFSYEQYF. CDR3 sequence (DNA): TGTGCCAGCAGCTTAGCTACCGGGACACTCTTCTCCTACGAGCAGTACTTC.